Described below is a single T cell receptor (beta chain) sequence and its context. Antigen: not known. Each CDR3 protein is one row after TCRdb ran MiXCR on the 5' RACE reads. The profile shows about 530,000 distinct CDR3 sequences, about a fifth of them singletons. This entry comes from a study of identical twins. Trimming took 6 bases from V and 2 from J; bases not matched to a gene: 4. The CDR3 contains 16 residues. Germline-derived CDR1 and CDR2 are MDHEN and SYDVKM. Study-level findings and limits: Out-of-frame alpha sequences that twins shared showed excess low generation probability.

The same data also contributed to another study, on yellow fever vaccine responses in identical twins.

The chain has TRBV28 and TRBJ2-2; 12 positions match TRBD2. Specimen: CD4+ T cells sorted from blood. The sequence was collected from a woman between 18 and 29 years old in good health. The DNA for the CDR3 is TGTGCCAGCAGCCAAGGACTAGCGGGAAACACCGGGGAGCTGTTTTTT. Translation: CASSQGLAGNTGELFF. Drawing the rest from reference TRBV28 and TRBJ2-2, the complete variable domain is DVKVTQSSRYLVKRTGEKVFLECVQDMDHENMFWYRQDPGLGLRLIYFSYDVKMKEKGDIPEGYSVSREKKERFSLILESASTNQTSMYLCASSQGLAGNTGELFFGEGSRLTVL.